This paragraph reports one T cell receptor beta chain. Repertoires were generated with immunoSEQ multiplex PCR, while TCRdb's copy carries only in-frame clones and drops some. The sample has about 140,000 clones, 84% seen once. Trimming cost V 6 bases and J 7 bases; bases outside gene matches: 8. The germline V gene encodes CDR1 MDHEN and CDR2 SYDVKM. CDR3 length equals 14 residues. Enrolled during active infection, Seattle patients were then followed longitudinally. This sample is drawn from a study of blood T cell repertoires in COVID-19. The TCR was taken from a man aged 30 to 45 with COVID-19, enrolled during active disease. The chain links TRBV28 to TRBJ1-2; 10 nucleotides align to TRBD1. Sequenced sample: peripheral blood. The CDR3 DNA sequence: TGTGCCAGCAGGCCCGACAGGGGGCGGGGTGGCTACACCTTC. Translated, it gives CASRPDRGRGGYTF.